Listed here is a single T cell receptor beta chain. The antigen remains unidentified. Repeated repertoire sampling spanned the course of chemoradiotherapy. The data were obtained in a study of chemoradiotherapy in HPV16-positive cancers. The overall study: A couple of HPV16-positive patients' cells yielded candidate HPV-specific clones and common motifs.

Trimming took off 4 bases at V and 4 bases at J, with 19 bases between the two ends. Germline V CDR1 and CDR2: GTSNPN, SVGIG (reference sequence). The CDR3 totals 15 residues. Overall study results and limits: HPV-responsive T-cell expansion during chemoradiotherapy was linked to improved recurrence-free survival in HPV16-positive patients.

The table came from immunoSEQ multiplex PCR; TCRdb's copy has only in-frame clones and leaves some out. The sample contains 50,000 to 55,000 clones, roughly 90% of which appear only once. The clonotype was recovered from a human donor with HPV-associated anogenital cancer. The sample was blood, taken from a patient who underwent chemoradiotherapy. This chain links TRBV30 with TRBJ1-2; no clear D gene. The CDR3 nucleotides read TGTGCCTGGAAATGGTCTACCTCCAGTAGCTATGGCTACACCTTC. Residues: CAWKWSTSSSYGYTF. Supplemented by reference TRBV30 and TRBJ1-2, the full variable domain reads SQTIHQWPATLVQPVGSPLSLECTVEGTSNPNLYWYRQAAGRGLQLLFYSVGIGQISSEVPQNLSASRPQDRQFILSSKKLLLSDSGFYLCAWKWSTSSSYGYTFGSGTRLTVV.